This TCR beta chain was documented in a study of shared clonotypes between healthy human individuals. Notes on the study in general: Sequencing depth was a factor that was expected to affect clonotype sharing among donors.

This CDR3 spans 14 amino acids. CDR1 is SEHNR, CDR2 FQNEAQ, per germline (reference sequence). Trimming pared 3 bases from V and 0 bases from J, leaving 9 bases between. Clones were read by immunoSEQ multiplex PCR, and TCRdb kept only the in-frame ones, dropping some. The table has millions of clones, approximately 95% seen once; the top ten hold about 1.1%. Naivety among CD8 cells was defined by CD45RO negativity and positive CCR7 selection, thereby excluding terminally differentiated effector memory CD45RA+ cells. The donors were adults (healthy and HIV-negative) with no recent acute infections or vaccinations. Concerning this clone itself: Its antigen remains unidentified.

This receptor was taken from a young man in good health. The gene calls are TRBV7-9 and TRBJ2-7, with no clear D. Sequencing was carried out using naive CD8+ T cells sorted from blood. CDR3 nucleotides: TGTGCCAGCAGCTTGGCCAGCCACTCCTACGAGCAGTACTTC. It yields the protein CASSLASHSYEQYF. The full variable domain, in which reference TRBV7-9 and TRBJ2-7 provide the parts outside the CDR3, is DTGVSQNPRHKITKRGQNVTFRCDPISEHNRLYWYRQTLGQGPEFLTYFQNEAQLEKSRLLSDRFSAERPKGSFSTLEIQRTEQGDSAMYLCASSLASHSYEQYFGPGTRLTVT.